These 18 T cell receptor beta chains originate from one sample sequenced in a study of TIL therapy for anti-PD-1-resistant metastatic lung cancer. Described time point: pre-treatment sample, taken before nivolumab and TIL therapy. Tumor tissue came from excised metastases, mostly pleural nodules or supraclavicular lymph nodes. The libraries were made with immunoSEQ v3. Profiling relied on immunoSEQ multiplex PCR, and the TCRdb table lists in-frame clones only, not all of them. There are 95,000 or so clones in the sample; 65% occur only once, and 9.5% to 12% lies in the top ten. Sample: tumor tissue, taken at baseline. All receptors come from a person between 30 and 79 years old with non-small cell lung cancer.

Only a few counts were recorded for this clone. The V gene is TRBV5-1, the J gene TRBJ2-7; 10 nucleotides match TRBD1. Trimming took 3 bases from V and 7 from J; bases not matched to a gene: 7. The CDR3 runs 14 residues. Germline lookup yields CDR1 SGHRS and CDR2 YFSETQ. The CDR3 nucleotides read TGCGCCAGCAGCTCCCGGGACAGGGGAGGTGAGCAGTACTTC. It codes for CASSSRDRGGEQYF.

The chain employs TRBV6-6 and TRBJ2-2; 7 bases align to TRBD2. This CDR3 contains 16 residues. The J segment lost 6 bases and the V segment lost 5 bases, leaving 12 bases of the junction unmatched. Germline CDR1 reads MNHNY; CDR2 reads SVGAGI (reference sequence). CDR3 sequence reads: CASSPPTGGTAGELFF. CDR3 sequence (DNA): TGTGCCAGCAGTCCGCCCACGGGAGGTACAGCCGGGGAGCTGTTTTTT.

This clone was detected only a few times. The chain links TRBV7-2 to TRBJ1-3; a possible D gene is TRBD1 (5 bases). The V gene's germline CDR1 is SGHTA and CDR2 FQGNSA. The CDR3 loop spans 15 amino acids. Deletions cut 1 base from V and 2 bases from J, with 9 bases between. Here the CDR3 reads CASSLVGQTGNTIYF. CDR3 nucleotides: TGTGCCAGCAGCTTAGTAGGACAAACTGGAAACACCATATATTTT.

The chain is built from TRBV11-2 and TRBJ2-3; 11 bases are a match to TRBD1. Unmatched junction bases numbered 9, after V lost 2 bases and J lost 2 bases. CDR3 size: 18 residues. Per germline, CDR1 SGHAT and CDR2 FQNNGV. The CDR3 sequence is CASSLFSGQGAFTDTQYF. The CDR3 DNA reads TGTGCCAGCAGCTTATTTTCCGGACAGGGGGCCTTCACAGATACGCAGTATTTT.

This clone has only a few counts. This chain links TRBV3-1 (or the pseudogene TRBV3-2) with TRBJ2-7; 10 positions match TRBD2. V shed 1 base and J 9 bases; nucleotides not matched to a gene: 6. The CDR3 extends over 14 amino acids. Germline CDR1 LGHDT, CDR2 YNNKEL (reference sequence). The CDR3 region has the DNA TGTGCCAGCAGCCAAGGAGCGGGAGGGTCGGGGCAGTACTTC. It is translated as CASSQGAGGSGQYF.

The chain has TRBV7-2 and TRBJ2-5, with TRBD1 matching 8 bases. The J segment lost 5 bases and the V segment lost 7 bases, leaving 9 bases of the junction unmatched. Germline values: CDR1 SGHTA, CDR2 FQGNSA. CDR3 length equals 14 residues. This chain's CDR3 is CASTPQGARETQYF. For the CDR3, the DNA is TGTGCCAGCACCCCCCAGGGGGCCCGGGAGACCCAGTACTTC.

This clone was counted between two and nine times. The CDR3 reads CASSQGLVGRAGELFF. CDR3 DNA: TGCGCCAGCAGCCAAGGTCTGGTCGGGAGGGCCGGGGAGCTGTTTTTT. The rearrangement uses TRBV4-1 and TRBJ2-2; 8 bases match TRBD2. With 1 base clipped from V and 6 bases from J, the junction kept 7 bases outside the gene matches. Germline CDR1 is MGHRA and CDR2 is YSYEKL. The CDR3 length is 16 residues.

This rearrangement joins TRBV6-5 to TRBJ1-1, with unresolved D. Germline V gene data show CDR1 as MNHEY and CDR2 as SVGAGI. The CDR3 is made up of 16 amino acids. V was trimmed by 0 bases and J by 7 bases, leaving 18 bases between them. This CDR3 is CASSYSGRPRLDEAFF. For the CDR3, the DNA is TGTGCCAGCAGTTACTCTGGAAGGCCTCGTTTGGATGAAGCTTTCTTT.

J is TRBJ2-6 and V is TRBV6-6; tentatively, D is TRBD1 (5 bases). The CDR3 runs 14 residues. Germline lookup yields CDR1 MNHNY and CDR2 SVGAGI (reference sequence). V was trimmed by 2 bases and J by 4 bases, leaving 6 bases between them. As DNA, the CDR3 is TGTGCCAGCAGTTACAGGGGAGGGGCCAACGTCCTGACTTTC. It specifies CASSYRGGANVLTF.

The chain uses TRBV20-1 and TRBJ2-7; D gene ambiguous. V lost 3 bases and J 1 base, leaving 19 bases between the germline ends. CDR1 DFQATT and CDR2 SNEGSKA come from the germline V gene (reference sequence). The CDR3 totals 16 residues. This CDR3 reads CSASDGFPSESYEQYF. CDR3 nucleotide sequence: TGCAGTGCTAGTGACGGGTTTCCGAGCGAATCCTACGAGCAGTACTTC.

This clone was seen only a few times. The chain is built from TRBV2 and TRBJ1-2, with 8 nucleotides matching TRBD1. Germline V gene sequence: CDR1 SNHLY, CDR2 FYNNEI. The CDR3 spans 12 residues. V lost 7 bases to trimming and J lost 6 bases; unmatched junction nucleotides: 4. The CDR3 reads CASMTGDHGYTF. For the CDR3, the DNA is TGTGCCAGCATGACAGGGGATCATGGCTACACCTTC.

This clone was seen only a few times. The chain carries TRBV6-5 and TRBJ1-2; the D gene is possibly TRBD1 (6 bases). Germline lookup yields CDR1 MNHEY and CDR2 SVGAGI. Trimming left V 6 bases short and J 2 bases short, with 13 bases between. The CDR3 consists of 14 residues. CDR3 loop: CASSRLTGNYGYTF. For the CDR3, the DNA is TGTGCCAGCAGCCGCCTTACAGGGAACTATGGCTACACCTTC.

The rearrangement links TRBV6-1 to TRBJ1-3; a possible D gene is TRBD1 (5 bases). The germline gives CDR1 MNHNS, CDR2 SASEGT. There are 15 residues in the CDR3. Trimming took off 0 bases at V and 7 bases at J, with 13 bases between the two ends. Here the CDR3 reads CASSEAAGHRNTIYF. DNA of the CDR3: TGTGCCAGCAGTGAAGCGGCGGGGCATCGGAACACCATATATTTT.

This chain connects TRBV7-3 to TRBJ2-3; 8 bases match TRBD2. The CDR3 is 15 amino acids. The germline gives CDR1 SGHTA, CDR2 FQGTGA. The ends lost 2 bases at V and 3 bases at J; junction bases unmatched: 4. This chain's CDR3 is CASSLGGLGTDTQYF. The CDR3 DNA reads TGTGCCAGCAGCTTAGGGGGACTAGGGACAGATACGCAGTATTTT.

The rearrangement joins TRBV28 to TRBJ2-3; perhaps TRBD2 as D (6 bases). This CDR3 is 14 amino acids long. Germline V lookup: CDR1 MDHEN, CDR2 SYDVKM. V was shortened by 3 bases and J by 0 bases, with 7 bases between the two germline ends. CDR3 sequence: CASSFSGSTDTQYF. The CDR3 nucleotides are TGTGCCAGCAGTTTTAGCGGCAGCACAGATACGCAGTATTTT.

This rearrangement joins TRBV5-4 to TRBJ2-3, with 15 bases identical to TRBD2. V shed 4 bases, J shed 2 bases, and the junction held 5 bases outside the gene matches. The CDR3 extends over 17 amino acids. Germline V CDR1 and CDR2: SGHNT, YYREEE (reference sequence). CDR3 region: CASSPGTSGRTTDTQYF. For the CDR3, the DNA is TGTGCCAGCAGCCCCGGGACTAGCGGGAGGACCACAGATACGCAGTATTTT. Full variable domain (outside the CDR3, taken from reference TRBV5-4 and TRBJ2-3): ETGVTQSPTHLIKTRGQQVTLRCSSQSGHNTVSWYQQALGQGPQFIFQYYREEENGRGNFPPRFSGLQFPNYSSELNVNALELDDSALYLCASSPGTSGRTTDTQYFGPGTRLTVL.

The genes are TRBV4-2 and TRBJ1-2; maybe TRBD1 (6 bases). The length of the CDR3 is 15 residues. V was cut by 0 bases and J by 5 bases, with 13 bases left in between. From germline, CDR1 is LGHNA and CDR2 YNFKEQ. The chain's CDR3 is CASSQEITGTYGYTF. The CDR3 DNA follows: TGTGCCAGCAGCCAAGAAATAACAGGGACTTATGGCTACACCTTC.

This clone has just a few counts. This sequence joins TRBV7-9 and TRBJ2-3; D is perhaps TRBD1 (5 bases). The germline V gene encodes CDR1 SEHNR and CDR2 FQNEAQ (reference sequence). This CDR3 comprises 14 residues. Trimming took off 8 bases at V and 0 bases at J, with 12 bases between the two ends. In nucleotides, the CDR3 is TGTGCCAGCGCTAAACAGGCAAGCACAGATACGCAGTATTTT. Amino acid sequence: CASAKQASTDTQYF.